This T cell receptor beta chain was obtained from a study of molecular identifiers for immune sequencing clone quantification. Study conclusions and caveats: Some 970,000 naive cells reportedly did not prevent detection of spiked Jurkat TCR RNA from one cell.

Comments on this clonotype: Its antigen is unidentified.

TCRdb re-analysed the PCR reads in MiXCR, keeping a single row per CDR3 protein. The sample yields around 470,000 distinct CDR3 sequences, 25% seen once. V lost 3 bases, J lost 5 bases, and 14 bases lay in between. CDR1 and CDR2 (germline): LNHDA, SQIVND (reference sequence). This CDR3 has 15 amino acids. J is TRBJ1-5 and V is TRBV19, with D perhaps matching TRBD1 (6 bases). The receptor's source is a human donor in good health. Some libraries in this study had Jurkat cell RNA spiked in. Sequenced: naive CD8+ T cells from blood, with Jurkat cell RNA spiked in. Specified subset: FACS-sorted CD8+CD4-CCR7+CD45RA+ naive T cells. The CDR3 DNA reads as TGTGCCAGTAGTATTACAGGGAGTTCCCATCAGCCCCAGCATTTT. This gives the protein CASSITGSSHQPQHF.